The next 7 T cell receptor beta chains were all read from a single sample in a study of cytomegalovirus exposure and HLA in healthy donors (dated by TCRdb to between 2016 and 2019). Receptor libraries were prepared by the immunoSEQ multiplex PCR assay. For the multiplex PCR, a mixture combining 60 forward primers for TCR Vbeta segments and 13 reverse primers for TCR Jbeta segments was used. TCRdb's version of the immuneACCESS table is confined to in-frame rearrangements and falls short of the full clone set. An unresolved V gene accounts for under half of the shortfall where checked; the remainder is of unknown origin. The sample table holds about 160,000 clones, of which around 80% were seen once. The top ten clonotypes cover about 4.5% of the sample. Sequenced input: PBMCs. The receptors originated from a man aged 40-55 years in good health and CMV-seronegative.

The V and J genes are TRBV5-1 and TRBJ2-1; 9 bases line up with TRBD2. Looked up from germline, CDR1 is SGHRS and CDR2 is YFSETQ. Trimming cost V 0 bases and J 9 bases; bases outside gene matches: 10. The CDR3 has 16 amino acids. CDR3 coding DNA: TGCGCCAGCAGCTTGGCTCGCGGGGGGGTCTGGAGTGAGCAGTTCTTC. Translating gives CASSLARGGVWSEQFF.

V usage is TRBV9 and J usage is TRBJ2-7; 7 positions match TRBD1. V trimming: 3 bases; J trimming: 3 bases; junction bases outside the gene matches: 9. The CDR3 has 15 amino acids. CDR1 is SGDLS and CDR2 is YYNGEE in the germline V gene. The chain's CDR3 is CASSEGLDRDYEQYF. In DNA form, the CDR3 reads TGTGCCAGCAGCGAAGGGCTTGACAGGGACTACGAGCAGTACTTC.

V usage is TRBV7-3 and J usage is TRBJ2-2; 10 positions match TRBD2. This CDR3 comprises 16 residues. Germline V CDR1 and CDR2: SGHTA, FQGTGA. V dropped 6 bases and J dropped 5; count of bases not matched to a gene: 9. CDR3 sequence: CASSRSPSGGTGELFF. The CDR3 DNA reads TGTGCCAGCAGTCGGTCACCTAGCGGGGGAACCGGGGAGCTGTTTTTT.

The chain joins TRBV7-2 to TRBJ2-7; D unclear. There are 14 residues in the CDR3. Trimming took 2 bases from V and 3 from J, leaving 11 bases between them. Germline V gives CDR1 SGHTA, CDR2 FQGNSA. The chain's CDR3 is CASSLWAGLYEQYF. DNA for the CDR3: TGTGCCAGCAGCTTATGGGCAGGCCTCTACGAGCAGTACTTC.

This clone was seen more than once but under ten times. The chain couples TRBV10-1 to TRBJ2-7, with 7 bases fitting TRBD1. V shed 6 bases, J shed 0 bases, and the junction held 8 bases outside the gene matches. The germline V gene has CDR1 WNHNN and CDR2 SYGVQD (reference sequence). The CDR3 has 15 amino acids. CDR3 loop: CASRERQGPSYEQYF. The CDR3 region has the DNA TGCGCCAGCAGAGAGAGACAGGGACCCTCCTACGAGCAGTACTTC.

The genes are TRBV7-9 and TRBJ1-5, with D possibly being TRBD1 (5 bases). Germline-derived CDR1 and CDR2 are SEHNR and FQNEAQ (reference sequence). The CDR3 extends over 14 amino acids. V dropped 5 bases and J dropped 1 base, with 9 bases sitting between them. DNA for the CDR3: TGTGCCAGCAGCGGAGACAGAAGCAATCAGCCCCAGCATTTT. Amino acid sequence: CASSGDRSNQPQHF.

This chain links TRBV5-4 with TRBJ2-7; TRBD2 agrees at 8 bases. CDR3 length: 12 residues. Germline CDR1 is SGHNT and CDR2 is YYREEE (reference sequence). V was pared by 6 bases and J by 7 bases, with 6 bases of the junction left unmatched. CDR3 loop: CASKTGGGEQYF. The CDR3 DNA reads TGTGCCAGCAAAACGGGGGGGGGAGAGCAGTACTTC. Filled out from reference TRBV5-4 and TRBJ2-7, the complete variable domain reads ETGVTQSPTHLIKTRGQQVTLRCSSQSGHNTVSWYQQALGQGPQFIFQYYREEENGRGNFPPRFSGLQFPNYSSELNVNALELDDSALYLCASKTGGGEQYFGPGTRLTVT.